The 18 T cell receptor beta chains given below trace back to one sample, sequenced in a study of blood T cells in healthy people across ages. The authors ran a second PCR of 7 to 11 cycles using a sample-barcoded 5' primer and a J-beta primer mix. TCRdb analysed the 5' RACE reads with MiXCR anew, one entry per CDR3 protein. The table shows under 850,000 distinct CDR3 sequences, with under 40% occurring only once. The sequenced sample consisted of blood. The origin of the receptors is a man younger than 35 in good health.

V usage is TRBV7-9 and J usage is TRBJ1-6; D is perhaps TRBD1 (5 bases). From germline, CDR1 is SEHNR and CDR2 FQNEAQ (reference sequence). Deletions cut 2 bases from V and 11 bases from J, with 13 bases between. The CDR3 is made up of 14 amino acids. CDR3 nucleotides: TGTGCCAGCAGCTTACAGGCAGGGAATACACCCCTCCACTTT. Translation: CASSLQAGNTPLHF.

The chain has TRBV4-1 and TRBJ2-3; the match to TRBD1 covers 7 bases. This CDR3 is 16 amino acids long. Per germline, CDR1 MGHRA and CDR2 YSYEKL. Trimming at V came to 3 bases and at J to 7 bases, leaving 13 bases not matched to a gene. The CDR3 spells CASSHLQGISPNTQYF. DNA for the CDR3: TGCGCCAGCAGCCATTTACAGGGGATTTCACCTAATACGCAGTATTTT.

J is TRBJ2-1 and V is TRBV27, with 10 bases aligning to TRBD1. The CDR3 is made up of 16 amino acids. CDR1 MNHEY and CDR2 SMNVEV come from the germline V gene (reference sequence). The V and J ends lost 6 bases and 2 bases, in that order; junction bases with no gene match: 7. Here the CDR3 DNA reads TGTGCCAGCAGACCCACAGGACAGGGGGCCTACAATGAGCAGTTCTTC. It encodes CASRPTGQGAYNEQFF.

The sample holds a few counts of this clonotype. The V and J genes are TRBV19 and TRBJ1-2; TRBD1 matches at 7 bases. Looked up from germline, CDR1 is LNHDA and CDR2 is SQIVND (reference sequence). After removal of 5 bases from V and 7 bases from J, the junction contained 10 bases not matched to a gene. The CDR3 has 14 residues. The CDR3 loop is CASSPPIPGGGYTF. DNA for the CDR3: TGTGCCAGTAGTCCGCCAATACCAGGGGGTGGCTACACCTTC.

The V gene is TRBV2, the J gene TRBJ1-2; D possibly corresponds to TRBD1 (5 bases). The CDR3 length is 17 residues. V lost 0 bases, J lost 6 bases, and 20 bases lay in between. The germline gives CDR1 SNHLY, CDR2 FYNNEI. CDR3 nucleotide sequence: TGTGCCAGCAGTGAAGCGCGGTTCGAGGGGTCCCCTGATGGCTACACCTTC. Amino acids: CASSEARFEGSPDGYTF.

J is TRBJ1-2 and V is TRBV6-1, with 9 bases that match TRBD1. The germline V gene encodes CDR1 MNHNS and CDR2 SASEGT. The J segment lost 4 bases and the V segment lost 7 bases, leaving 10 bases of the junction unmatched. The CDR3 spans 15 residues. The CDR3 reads CASIDGGQGGYGYTF. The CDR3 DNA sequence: TGTGCCAGCATTGATGGGGGACAGGGCGGCTATGGCTACACCTTC.

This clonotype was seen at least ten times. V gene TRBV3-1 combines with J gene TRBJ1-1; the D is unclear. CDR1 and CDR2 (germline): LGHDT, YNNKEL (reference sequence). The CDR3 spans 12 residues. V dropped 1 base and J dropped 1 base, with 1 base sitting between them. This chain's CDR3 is CASSQGNTEAFF. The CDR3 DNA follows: TGTGCCAGCAGCCAAGGGAACACTGAAGCTTTCTTT.

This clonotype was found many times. This chain's CDR3 is CASSPQAGALSTDTQYF. The CDR3 bases are TGTGCCAGCAGCCCACAAGCGGGGGCTCTTAGCACAGATACGCAGTATTTT. The chain employs TRBV28 and TRBJ2-3; 8 nucleotides match TRBD2. CDR1 is MDHEN and CDR2 is SYDVKM in the germline V gene. This CDR3 is 17 amino acids long. The ends lost 6 bases at V and 0 bases at J; junction bases unmatched: 11.

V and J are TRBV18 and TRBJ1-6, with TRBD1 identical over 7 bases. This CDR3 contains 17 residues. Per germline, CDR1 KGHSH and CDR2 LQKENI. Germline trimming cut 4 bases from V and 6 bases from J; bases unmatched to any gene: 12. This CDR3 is CASSLNLRDSANSPLHF. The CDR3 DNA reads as TGTGCCAGCTCACTAAACCTGCGGGACAGCGCTAATTCACCCCTCCACTTT.

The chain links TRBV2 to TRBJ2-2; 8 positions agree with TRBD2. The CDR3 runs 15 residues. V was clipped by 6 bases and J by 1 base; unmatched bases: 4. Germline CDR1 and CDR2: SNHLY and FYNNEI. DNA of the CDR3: TGTGCCAGCAGCCGAGCGGGGGTGAACACCGGGGAGCTGTTTTTT. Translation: CASSRAGVNTGELFF.

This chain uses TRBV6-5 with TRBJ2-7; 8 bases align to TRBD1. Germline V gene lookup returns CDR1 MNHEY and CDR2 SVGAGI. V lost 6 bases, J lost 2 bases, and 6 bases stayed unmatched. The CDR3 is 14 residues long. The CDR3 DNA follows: TGTGCCAGCAGGGGGACAGGTCGCACCTACGAGCAGTACTTC. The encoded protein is CASRGTGRTYEQYF.

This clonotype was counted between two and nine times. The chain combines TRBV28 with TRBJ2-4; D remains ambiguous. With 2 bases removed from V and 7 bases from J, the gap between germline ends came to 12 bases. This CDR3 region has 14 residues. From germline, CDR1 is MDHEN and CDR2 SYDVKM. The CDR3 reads CASSLLAGRNIQYF. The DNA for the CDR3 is TGTGCCAGCAGTTTACTGGCCGGGCGGAACATTCAGTACTTC.

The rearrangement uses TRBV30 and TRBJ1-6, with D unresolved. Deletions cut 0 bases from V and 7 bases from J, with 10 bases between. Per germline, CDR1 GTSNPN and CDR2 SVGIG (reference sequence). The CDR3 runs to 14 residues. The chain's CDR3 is CAWSVRRLNSPLHF. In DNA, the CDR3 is TGTGCCTGGAGTGTGAGGCGGTTAAATTCACCCCTCCACTTT. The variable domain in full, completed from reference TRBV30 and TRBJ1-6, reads SQTIHQWPATLVQPVGSPLSLECTVEGTSNPNLYWYRQAAGRGLQLLFYSVGIGQISSEVPQNLSASRPQDRQFILSSKKLLLSDSGFYLCAWSVRRLNSPLHFGNGTRLTVT.

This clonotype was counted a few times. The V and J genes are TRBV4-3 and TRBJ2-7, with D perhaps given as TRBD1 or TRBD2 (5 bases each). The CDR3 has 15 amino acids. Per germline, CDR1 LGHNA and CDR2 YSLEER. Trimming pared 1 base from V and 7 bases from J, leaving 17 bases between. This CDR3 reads CASSQGPGQFGEQYF. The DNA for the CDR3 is TGCGCCAGCAGCCAAGGCCCGGGGCAGTTTGGTGAGCAGTACTTC.

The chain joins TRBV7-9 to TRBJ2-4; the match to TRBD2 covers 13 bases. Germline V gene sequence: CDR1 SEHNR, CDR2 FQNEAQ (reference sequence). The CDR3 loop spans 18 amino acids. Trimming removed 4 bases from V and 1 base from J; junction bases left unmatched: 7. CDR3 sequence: CASSSGTSGERAKNIQYF. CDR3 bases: TGTGCCAGCAGCTCCGGGACTAGCGGGGAAAGGGCCAAAAACATTCAGTACTTC.

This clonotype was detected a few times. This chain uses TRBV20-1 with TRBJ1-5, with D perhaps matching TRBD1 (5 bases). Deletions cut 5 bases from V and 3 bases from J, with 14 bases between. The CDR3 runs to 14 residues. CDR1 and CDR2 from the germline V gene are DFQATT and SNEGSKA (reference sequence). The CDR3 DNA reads TGCAGTGCTCGAGGGGAGGTGTTCAATCAGCCCCAGCATTTT. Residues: CSARGEVFNQPQHF.

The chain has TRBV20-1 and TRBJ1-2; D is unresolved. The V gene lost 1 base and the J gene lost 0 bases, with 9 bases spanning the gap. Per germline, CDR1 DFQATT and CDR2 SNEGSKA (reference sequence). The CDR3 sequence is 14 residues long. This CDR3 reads CSARVGFSNYGYTF. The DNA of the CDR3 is TGCAGTGCTAGAGTCGGATTCTCTAACTATGGCTACACCTTC.

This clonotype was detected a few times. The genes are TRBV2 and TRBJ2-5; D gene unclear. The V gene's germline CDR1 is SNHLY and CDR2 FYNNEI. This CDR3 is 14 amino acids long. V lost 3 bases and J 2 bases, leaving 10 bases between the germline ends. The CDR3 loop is CASSELRLQETQYF. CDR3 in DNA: TGTGCCAGCAGTGAGCTTAGGCTTCAAGAGACCCAGTACTTC.